This T cell receptor beta chain was recorded in a study of T cells in Graves' hyperthyroidism and ophthalmopathy. This clonotype has a single count. The TCR beta CDR3 regions underwent amplification using RNA transcripts as the source. Initially, a first-round RT-PCR of the TCR CDR3 employed the HTBI primer set. Via MiXCR, TCRdb re-called the multiplex PCR reads, giving one row per CDR3 protein. The sample yields nearly 600,000 distinct CDR3 sequences, 14% seen once. This CDR3 comprises 14 residues. From germline, CDR1 is LGHDT and CDR2 YNNKEL (reference sequence). V lost 3 bases to trimming and J lost 3 bases, with 9 bases between them.

The source is a woman aged 30 to 39 with Graves' hyperthyroidism that later progressed to Graves' ophthalmopathy. Material: blood. This chain joins TRBV3-1 and TRBJ1-3; maybe TRBD1 (5 bases). The CDR3 is CASSQGTGGNTIYF. The DNA of the CDR3 is TGTGCCAGCAGCCAGGGGACGGGTGGAAACACCATATATTTT.